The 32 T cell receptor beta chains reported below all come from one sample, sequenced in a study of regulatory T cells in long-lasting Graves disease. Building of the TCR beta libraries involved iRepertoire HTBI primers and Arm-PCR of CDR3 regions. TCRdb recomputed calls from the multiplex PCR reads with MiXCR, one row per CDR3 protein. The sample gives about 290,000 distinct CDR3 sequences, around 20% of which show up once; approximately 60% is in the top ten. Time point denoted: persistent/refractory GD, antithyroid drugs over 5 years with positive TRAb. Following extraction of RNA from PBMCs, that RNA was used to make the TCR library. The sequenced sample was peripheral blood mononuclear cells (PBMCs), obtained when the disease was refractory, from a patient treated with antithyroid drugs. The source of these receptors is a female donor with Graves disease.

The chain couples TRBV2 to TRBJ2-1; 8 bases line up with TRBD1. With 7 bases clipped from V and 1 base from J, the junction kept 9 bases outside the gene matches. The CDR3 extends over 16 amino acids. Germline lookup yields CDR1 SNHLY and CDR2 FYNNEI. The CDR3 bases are TGTGCCAGCAAAGGGACGACAGGGGAGTCCTACAATGAGCAGTTCTTC. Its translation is CASKGTTGESYNEQFF.

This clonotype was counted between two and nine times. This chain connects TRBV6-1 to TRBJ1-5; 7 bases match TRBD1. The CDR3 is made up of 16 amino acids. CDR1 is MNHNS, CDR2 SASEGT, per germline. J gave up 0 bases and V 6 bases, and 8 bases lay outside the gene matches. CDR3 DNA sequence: TGTGCCAGCAGACAAAGAGGGGACAGTAGCAATCAGCCCCAGCATTTT. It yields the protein CASRQRGDSSNQPQHF.

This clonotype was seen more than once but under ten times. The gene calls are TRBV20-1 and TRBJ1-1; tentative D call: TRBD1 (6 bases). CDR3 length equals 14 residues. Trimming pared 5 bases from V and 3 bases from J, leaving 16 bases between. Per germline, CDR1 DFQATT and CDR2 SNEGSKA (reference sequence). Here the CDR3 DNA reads TGCAGTGCTGGACAGAAGAGTGCGCACACTGAAGCTTTCTTT. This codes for CSAGQKSAHTEAFF.

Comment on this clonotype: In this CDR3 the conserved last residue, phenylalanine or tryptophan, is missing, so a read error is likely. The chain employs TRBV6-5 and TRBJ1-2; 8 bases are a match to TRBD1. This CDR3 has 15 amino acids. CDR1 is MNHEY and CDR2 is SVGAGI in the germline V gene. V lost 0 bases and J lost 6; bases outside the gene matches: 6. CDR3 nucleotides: TGTGCCAGCAGTTACTCGATGGGACAGGATAATGGCTACACCCTC. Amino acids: CASSYSMGQDNGYTL.

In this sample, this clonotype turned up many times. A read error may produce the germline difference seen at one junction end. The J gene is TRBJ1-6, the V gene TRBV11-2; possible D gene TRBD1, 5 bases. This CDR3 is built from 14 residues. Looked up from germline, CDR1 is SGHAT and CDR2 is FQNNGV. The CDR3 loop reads CASSAGTYNSPLHF. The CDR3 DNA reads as TGTGCCAGCAGCGCTGGGACCTACAATTCACCCCTCCACTTT. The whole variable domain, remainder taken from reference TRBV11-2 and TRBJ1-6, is EAGVAQSPRYKIIEKRQSVAFWCNPISGHATLYWYQQILGQGPKLLIQFQNNGVVDDSQLPKDRFSAERLKGVDSTLKIQPAKLEDSAVYLCASSAGTYNSPLHFGNGTRLTVT.

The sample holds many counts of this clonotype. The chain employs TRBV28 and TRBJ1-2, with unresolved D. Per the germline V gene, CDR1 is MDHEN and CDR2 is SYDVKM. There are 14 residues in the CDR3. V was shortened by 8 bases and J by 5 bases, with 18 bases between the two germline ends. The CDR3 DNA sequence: TGTGCCAGCGCAGGTTCGTCGGTCGCTTATGGCTACACCTTC. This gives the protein CASAGSSVAYGYTF.

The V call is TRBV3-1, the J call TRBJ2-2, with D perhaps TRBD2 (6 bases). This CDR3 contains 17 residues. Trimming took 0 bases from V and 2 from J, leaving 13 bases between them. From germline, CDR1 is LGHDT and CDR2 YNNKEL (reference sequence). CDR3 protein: CASSQDLTGANTGELFF. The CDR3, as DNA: TGTGCCAGCAGCCAAGATCTTACGGGAGCCAACACCGGGGAGCTGTTTTTT.

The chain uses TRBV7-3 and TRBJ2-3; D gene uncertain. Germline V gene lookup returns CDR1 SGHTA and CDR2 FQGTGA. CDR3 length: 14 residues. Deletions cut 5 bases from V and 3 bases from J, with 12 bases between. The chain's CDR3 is CASSPTQNTDTQYF. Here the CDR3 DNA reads TGTGCCAGCAGCCCAACCCAAAATACAGATACGCAGTATTTT.

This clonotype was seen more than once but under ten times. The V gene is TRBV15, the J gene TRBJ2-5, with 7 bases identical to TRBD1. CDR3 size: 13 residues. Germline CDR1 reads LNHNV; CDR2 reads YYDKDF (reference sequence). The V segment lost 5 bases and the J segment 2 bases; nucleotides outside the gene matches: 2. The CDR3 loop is CATSPGQQETQYF. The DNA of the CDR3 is TGTGCCACCAGCCCGGGACAGCAAGAGACCCAGTACTTC.

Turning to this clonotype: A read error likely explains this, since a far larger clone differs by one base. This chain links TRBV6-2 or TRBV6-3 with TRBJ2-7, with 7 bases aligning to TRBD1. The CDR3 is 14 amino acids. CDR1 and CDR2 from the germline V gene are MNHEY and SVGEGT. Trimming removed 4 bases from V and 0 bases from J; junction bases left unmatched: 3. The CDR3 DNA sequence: TGTGCCAGCAGTTGGGGACAGAACTCCTACGAGCAGTACTTC. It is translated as CASSWGQNSYEQYF.

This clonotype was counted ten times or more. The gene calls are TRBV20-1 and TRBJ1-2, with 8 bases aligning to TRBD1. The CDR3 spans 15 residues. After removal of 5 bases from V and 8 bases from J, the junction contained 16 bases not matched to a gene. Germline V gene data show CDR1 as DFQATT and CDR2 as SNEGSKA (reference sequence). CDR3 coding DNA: TGCAGTGCTGTCCGGGACAGGTTCCTCAACTCGGGCTACACCTTC. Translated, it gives CSAVRDRFLNSGYTF.

In DNA, the CDR3 is TGTGCCAGCAGAATGGACGCAGGGGGCGCGGGAGGCTACACCTTC. It is translated as CASRMDAGGAGGYTF. The chain joins TRBV7-9 to TRBJ1-2; 8 bases are a match to TRBD1. CDR3 length: 15 amino acids. The V gene end was trimmed by 6 bases and the J gene end by 8 bases; junction bases not matched to a gene: 14. Germline CDR1 is SEHNR and CDR2 is FQNEAQ (reference sequence). Drawing the rest from reference TRBV7-9 and TRBJ1-2, the complete variable domain is DTGVSQNPRHKITKRGQNVTFRCDPISEHNRLYWYRQTLGQGPEFLTYFQNEAQLEKSRLLSDRFSAERPKGSFSTLEIQRTEQGDSAMYLCASRMDAGGAGGYTFGSGTRLTVV.

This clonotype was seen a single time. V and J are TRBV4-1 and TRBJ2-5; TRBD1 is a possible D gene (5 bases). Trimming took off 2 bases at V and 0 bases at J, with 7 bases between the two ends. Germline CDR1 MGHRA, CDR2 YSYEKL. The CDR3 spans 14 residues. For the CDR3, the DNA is TGCGCCAGCAGCCAATCGGACAACCAAGAGACCCAGTACTTC. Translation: CASSQSDNQETQYF.

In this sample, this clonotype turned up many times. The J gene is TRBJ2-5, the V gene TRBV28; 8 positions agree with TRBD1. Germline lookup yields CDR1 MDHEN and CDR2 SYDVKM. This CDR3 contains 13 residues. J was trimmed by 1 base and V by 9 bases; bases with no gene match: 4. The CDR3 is CASLTGAQETQYF. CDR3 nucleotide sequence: TGTGCCAGTCTGACAGGGGCCCAAGAGACCCAGTACTTC. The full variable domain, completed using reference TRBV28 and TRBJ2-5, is DVKVTQSSRYLVKRTGEKVFLECVQDMDHENMFWYRQDPGLGLRLIYFSYDVKMKEKGDIPEGYSVSREKKERFSLILESASTNQTSMYLCASLTGAQETQYFGPGTRLLVL.

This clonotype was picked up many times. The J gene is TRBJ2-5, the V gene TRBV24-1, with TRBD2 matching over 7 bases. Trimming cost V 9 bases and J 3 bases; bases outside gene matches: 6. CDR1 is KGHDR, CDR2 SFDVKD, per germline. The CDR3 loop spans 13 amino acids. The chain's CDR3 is CATRGAGEETQYF. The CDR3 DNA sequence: TGTGCCACCCGAGGGGCGGGGGAAGAGACCCAGTACTTC.

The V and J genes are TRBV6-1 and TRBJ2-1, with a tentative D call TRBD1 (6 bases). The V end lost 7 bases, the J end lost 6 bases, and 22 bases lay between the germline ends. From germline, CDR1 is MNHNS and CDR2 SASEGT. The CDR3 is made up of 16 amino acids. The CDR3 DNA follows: TGTGCCAGCACCTTACAGGGCCTGGGTGAACCCAATGAGCAGTTCTTC. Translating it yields CASTLQGLGEPNEQFF.

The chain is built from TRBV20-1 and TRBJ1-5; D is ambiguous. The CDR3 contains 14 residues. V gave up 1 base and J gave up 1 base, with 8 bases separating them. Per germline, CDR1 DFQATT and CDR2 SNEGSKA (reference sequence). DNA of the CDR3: TGCAGTGCTAGAGCGGGATTGAGCAATCAGCCCCAGCATTTT. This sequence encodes CSARAGLSNQPQHF.

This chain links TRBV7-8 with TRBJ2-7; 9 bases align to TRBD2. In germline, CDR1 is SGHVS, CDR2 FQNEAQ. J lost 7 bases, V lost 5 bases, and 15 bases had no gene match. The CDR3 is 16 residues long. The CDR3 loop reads CASSPYPGLAAGEQYF. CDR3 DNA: TGTGCCAGCAGCCCCTACCCGGGACTAGCAGCGGGGGAGCAGTACTTC.

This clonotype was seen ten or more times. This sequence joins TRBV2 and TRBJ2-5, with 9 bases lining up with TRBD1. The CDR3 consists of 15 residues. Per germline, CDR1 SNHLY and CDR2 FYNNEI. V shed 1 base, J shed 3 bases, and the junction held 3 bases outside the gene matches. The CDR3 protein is CASSEGTGVEETQYF. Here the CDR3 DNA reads TGTGCCAGCAGTGAAGGGACAGGGGTAGAAGAGACCCAGTACTTC.

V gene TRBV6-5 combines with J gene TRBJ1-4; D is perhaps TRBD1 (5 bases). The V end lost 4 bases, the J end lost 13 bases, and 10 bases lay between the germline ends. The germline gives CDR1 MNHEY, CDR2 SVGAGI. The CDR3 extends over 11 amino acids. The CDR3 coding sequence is TGTGCCAGCAGTTTGGGGGAGCGACTGTTTTTT. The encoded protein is CASSLGERLFF.

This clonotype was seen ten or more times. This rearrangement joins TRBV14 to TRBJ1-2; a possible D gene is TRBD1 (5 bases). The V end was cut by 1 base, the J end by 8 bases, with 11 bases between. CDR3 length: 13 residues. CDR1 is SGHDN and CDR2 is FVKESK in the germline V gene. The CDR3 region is CASSQGGVYGYTF. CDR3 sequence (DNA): TGTGCCAGCAGCCAAGGAGGGGTTTACGGCTACACCTTC.

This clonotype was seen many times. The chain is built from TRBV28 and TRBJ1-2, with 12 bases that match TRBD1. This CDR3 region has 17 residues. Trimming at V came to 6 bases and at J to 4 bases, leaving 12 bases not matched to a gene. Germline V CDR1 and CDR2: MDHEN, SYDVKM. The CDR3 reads CASSPPGQGALSYGYTF. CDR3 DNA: TGTGCCAGCAGCCCGCCGGGACAGGGGGCGTTATCCTATGGCTACACCTTC.

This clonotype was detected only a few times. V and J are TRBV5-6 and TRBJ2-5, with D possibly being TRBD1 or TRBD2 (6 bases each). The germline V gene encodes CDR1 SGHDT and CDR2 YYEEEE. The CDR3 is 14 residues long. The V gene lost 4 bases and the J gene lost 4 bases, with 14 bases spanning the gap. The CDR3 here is CASSAGHGGETQYF. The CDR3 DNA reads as TGTGCCAGCAGCGCGGGACACGGAGGAGAGACCCAGTACTTC.

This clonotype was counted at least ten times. The chain's CDR3 is CASSYGTTATWGYTF. CDR3 DNA sequence: TGTGCCAGCAGTTACGGAACGACAGCCACCTGGGGCTACACCTTC. The chain links TRBV6-2 or TRBV6-3 to TRBJ1-2, with D tentatively TRBD1 (5 bases). Germline lookup yields CDR1 MNHEY and CDR2 SVGEGT. Between the trimmed V and J ends, which lost 2 bases and 8 bases, there was a span of 18 bases. The CDR3 runs 15 residues.

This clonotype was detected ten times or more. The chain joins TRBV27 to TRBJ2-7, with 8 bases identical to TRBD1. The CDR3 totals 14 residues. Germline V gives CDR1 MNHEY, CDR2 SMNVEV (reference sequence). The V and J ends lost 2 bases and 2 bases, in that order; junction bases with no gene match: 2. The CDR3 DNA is TGTGCCAGCAGTTTAGGGACAGGACCCTACGAGCAGTACTTC. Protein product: CASSLGTGPYEQYF.

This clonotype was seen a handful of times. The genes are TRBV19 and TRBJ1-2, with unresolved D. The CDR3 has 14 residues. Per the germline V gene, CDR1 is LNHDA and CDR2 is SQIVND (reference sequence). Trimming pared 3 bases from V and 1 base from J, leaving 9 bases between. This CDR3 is CASSIGHLNYGYTF. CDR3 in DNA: TGTGCCAGTAGTATTGGGCACCTTAACTATGGCTACACCTTC.

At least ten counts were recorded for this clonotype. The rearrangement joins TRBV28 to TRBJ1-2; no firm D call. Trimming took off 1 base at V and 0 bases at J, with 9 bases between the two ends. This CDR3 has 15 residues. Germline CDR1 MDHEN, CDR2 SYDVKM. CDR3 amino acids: CASSLYLLANYGYTF. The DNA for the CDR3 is TGTGCCAGCAGTTTATATCTGTTAGCTAACTATGGCTACACCTTC.

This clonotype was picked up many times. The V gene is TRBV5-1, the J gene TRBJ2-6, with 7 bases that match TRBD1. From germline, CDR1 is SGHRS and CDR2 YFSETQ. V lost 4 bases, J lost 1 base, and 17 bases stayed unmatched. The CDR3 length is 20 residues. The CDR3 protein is CASSKRSHPTGDSGANVLTF. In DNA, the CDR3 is TGCGCCAGCAGCAAAAGATCACACCCCACAGGGGATTCTGGGGCCAACGTCCTGACTTTC.

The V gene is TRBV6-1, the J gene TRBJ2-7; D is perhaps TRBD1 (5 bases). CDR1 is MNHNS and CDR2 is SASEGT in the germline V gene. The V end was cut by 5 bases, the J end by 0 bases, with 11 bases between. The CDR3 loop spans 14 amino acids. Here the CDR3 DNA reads TGTGCCAGCAGTTACGTTGGGGCCTCCTACGAGCAGTACTTC. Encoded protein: CASSYVGASYEQYF.

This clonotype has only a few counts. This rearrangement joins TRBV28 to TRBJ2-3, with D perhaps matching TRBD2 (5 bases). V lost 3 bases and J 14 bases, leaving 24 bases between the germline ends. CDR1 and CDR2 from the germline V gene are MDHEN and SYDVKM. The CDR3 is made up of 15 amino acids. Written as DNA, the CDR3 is TGTGCCAGCAGTTTCCAAGAGACCCTAGGACTGACTGCGTATTTT. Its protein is CASSFQETLGLTAYF. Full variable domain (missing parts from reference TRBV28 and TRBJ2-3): DVKVTQSSRYLVKRTGEKVFLECVQDMDHENMFWYRQDPGLGLRLIYFSYDVKMKEKGDIPEGYSVSREKKERFSLILESASTNQTSMYLCASSFQETLGLTAYFGPGTRLTVL.

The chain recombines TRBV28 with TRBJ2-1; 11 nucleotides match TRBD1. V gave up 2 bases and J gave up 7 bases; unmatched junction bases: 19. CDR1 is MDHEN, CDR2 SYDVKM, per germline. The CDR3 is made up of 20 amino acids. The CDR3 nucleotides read TGTGCCAGCAGTTTAACCGGGACAGGGGGTCGGGAGCGGGAGTGGAATGAGCAGTTCTTC. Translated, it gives CASSLTGTGGREREWNEQFF.

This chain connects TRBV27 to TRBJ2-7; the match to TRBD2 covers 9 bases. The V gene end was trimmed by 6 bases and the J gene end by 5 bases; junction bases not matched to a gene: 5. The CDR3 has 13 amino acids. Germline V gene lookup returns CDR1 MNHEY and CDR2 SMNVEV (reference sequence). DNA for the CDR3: TGTGCCAGCAGCCTGGCGGGAGGGGACGAGCAGTACTTC. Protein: CASSLAGGDEQYF.